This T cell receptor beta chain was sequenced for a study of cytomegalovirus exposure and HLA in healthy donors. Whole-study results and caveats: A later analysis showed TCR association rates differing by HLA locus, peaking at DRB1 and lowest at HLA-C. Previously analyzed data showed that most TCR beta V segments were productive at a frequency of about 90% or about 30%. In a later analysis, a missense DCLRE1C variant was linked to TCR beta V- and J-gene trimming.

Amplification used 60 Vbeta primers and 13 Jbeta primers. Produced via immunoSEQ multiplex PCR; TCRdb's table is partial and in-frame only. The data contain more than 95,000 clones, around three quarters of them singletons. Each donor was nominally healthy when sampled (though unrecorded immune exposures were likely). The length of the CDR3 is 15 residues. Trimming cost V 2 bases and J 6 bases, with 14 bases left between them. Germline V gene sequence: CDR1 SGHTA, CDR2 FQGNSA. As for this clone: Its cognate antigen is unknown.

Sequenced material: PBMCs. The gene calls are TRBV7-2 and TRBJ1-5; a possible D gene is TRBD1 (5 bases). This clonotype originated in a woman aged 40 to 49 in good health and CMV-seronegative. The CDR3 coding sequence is TGTGCCAGCAGCTTAACAGGAGGGCGAGGTCAGCCCCAGCATTTT. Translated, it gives CASSLTGGRGQPQHF.